One and the same sample provided the 26 T cell receptor beta chains below, sequenced in a study of blood T cell repertoires in COVID-19. This table comes from immunoSEQ multiplex PCR, and its TCRdb copy is limited to in-frame clones, with some not included. The data hold hundreds of thousands of clones, with around 78% observed a single time. Sequenced material: peripheral blood. These receptors were collected from a woman in her 70s with active or convalescent COVID-19.

The genes are TRBV3-1 (or the pseudogene TRBV3-2) and TRBJ2-7; D remains ambiguous. The germline gives CDR1 LGHDT, CDR2 YNNKEL (reference sequence). The length of the CDR3 is 14 residues. V was clipped by 1 base and J by 0 bases, with 7 bases between them. CDR3 nucleotides: TGTGCCAGCAGCCAAGGGGCCTTCTCCTACGAGCAGTACTTC. Translating gives CASSQGAFSYEQYF.

V usage is TRBV7-6 and J usage is TRBJ2-2; TRBD2 agrees at 8 bases. V dropped 2 bases and J dropped 1; count of bases not matched to a gene: 3. Germline CDR1 is SGHVS and CDR2 is FNYEAQ. CDR3 length: 16 amino acids. The CDR3 here is CASSLQTSENTGELFF. The CDR3 nucleotides are TGTGCCAGCAGCTTACAGACTAGCGAGAACACCGGGGAGCTGTTTTTT.

This clone was picked up one time. The gene calls are TRBV5-1 and TRBJ1-4; unclear D gene. Germline CDR1 SGHRS, CDR2 YFSETQ. This CDR3 comprises 15 residues. V lost 4 bases to trimming and J lost 6 bases, with 16 bases between them. CDR3 amino acids: CASSPTVPEDEKLFF. CDR3 nucleotide sequence: TGCGCCAGCAGCCCCACGGTCCCGGAGGATGAAAAACTGTTTTTT.

The count of this clone is one. The rearrangement uses TRBV6-7 and TRBJ1-1; 8 bases agree with TRBD1. TRBV6-7 is an ORF; its function is uncertain. This CDR3 is built from 15 residues. The trim removed 6 bases at V and 4 bases at J, leaving 10 bases unmatched. In DNA, the CDR3 is TGTGCCAGCAGCCGGAGCCAAACAGGGGGCACTGAAGCTTTCTTT. Protein product: CASSRSQTGGTEAFF.

V is TRBV7-3 and J is TRBJ2-1; 7 nucleotides agree with TRBD1. Trimming cost V 5 bases and J 3 bases; bases outside gene matches: 7. CDR1 and CDR2 (germline): SGHTA, FQGTGA. The CDR3 loop spans 15 amino acids. The CDR3 nucleotides are TGTGCCAGCAGCCTCTCCGGGGACAGCTACAATGAGCAGTTCTTC. It yields the protein CASSLSGDSYNEQFF.

This rearrangement joins TRBV29-1 to TRBJ2-7; TRBD1 agrees at 8 bases. V was pared by 0 bases and J by 12 bases, with 7 bases of the junction left unmatched. CDR3 length: 12 amino acids. Germline CDR1 and CDR2: SQVTM and ANQGSEA. CDR3 in amino acids: CSVEDPGTGMYF. CDR3 in DNA: TGCAGCGTTGAAGATCCCGGGACAGGAATGTACTTC.

The genes are TRBV7-8 and TRBJ2-1; 9 nucleotides line up with TRBD1. The length of the CDR3 is 15 residues. The V segment lost 7 bases and the J segment 3 bases; nucleotides outside the gene matches: 7. Germline values: CDR1 SGHVS, CDR2 FQNEAQ. CDR3 in DNA: TGTGCCAGCACCCAGGACAGGGGCCTCTACAATGAGCAGTTCTTC. It translates to CASTQDRGLYNEQFF.

V is TRBV27 and J is TRBJ2-1; 9 positions agree with TRBD2. The germline V gene has CDR1 MNHEY and CDR2 SMNVEV (reference sequence). CDR3 length: 16 residues. Germline trimming cut 8 bases from V and 0 bases from J; bases unmatched to any gene: 8. The CDR3 loop is CASAQRSGSSYNEQFF. CDR3 DNA sequence: TGTGCCAGCGCCCAACGTAGCGGGAGCTCCTACAATGAGCAGTTCTTC.

V is TRBV3-1 (or the pseudogene TRBV3-2) and J is TRBJ1-2, with D unclear. Germline CDR1 reads LGHDT; CDR2 reads YNNKEL (reference sequence). V lost 2 bases to trimming and J lost 3 bases, with 13 bases between them. The CDR3 loop spans 15 amino acids. Written as DNA, the CDR3 is TGTGCCAGCAGCCAATTCTTGAGGTTTGACTATGGCTACACCTTC. Protein product: CASSQFLRFDYGYTF.

V gene TRBV21-1 combines with J gene TRBJ1-2; no check of the table's D call, TRBD1, against the DNA was made. TRBV21-1 is annotated as a pseudogene. This CDR3 comprises 11 residues. The CDR3 sequence is CASSHIGGYTF. CDR3 DNA: TGTGCCAGCAGCCACATTGGTGGCTACACCTTC.

V usage is TRBV5-4 and J usage is TRBJ2-1, with 10 positions matching TRBD2. CDR3 length: 12 residues. CDR1 is SGHNT, CDR2 YYREEE, per germline (reference sequence). V was clipped by 1 base and J by 15 bases; unmatched bases: 4. The CDR3 sequence: CASSLPSGSSFF. DNA of the CDR3: TGTGCCAGCAGCTTGCCTAGCGGGAGTTCGTTCTTC.

The V and J genes are TRBV9 and TRBJ2-3; 13 bases are a match to TRBD2. V was clipped by 4 bases and J by 5 bases; unmatched bases: 4. Germline loops: CDR1 SGDLS, CDR2 YYNGEE. CDR3 length equals 15 residues. The CDR3 region has the DNA TGTGCCAGCAGCACCCGACTAGCGGGGGGAGATACGCAGTATTTT. It is translated as CASSTRLAGGDTQYF.

The V and J genes are TRBV5-8 and TRBJ1-1; TRBD1 is a possible D gene (6 bases). CDR3 length: 13 residues. Per the germline V gene, CDR1 is SGHTS and CDR2 is YDEGEE. The V gene lost 7 bases and the J gene lost 0 bases, with 10 bases spanning the gap. The DNA of the CDR3 is TGTGCCAGCCAAGGGGGATTGAACACTGAAGCTTTCTTT. It codes for CASQGGLNTEAFF.

V and J are TRBV10-2 and TRBJ1-4; 8 bases align to TRBD1. In germline, CDR1 is WSHSY, CDR2 SAAADI. The ends lost 5 bases at V and 0 bases at J; junction bases unmatched: 11. The CDR3 spans 18 residues. The CDR3 DNA is TGCGCCAGCAGTAGCCGGGACAGGAGCTTACCAACTAATGAAAAACTGTTTTTT. It codes for CASSSRDRSLPTNEKLFF.

This clone was counted between two and nine times. This rearrangement joins TRBV7-9 to TRBJ2-7; 9 nucleotides align to TRBD1. In germline, CDR1 is SEHNR, CDR2 FQNEAQ (reference sequence). Unmatched junction bases numbered 5, after V lost 4 bases and J lost 4 bases. The CDR3 runs to 14 residues. The DNA for the CDR3 is TGTGCCAGCAGCTGGGTACAGGGGGCGTACGAGCAGTACTTC. Protein product: CASSWVQGAYEQYF.

This chain joins TRBV6-5 and TRBJ2-5; 8 bases agree with TRBD1. CDR1 and CDR2 from the germline V gene are MNHEY and SVGAGI. V lost 2 bases to trimming and J lost 5 bases; unmatched junction nucleotides: 4. The CDR3 sequence is 14 residues long. As DNA, the CDR3 is TGTGCCAGCAGTTACAACCAGGGGGCTGAGACCCAGTACTTC. This codes for CASSYNQGAETQYF.

The CDR3 loop reads CASRWAGPRETQYF. CDR3 sequence (DNA): TGCGCCAGCAGATGGGCAGGCCCCCGGGAGACCCAGTACTTC. The V gene is TRBV5-1, the J gene TRBJ2-5; D is unresolved. Between the trimmed V and J ends, which lost 5 bases and 5 bases, there was a span of 16 bases. The CDR3 sequence is 14 residues long. In germline, CDR1 is SGHRS, CDR2 YFSETQ.

V gene TRBV5-1 combines with J gene TRBJ1-1; 8 bases align to TRBD1. The J segment lost 4 bases and the V segment lost 4 bases, leaving 6 bases of the junction unmatched. The CDR3 totals 14 residues. Germline CDR1 SGHRS, CDR2 YFSETQ. In DNA form, the CDR3 reads TGCGCCAGCAGCGCCGGACAGGGTTTCACTGAAGCTTTCTTT. The encoded protein is CASSAGQGFTEAFF.

CDR3: CASSLWQGFSYEQYF. As DNA, the CDR3 is TGTGCCAGCAGTTTGTGGCAGGGGTTCTCCTACGAGCAGTACTTC. The chain couples TRBV28 to TRBJ2-7, with D perhaps matching TRBD1 (6 bases). The CDR3 is made up of 15 amino acids. Looked up from germline, CDR1 is MDHEN and CDR2 is SYDVKM. The ends were cut back, 3 bases at V and 0 bases at J, with 12 bases in the middle.

The chain couples TRBV18 to TRBJ2-3, with D perhaps matching TRBD1 (5 bases). The germline V and J ends were trimmed by 4 bases and 1 base, with 15 bases remaining between them. The CDR3 length is 16 residues. CDR1 is KGHSH, CDR2 LQKENI, per germline. The CDR3 is CASSLRLTDGTDTQYF. As DNA, the CDR3 is TGTGCCAGCTCACTCAGATTGACAGACGGCACAGATACGCAGTATTTT. Full variable domain (remainder filled in from reference TRBV18 and TRBJ2-3): NAGVMQNPRHLVRRRGQEARLRCSPMKGHSHVYWYRQLPEEGLKFMVYLQKENIIDESGMPKERFSAEFPKEGPSILRIQQVVRGDSAAYFCASSLRLTDGTDTQYFGPGTRLTVL.

The CDR3 DNA sequence: TGCGCCAGCACCCTCACTAGCGGGAGTACAGATACGCAGTATTTT. Translation gives CASTLTSGSTDTQYF. V usage is TRBV5-1 and J usage is TRBJ2-3, with 11 bases identical to TRBD2. CDR1 and CDR2 (germline): SGHRS, YFSETQ. With 6 bases clipped from V and 3 bases from J, the junction kept 6 bases outside the gene matches. This CDR3 has 15 residues. Based on the CDR3 plus reference TRBV5-1 and TRBJ2-3, the full variable domain is KAGVTQTPRYLIKTRGQQVTLSCSPISGHRSVSWYQQTPGQGLQFLFEYFSETQRNKGNFPGRFSGRQFSNSRSEMNVSTLELGDSALYLCASTLTSGSTDTQYFGPGTRLTVL.

The chain links TRBV23-1 to TRBJ1-4; the D is unclear. TRBV23-1 is reported as an ORF; its role is uncertain. This CDR3 region has 14 residues. V was trimmed by 6 bases and J by 7 bases, leaving 15 bases between them. CDR3 amino acids: CASRVRGCAEKLFF. DNA of the CDR3: TGCGCCAGCAGGGTACGGGGTTGTGCTGAAAAACTGTTTTTT.

The gene calls are TRBV7-2 and TRBJ1-2, with a weak D call TRBD1 (6 bases). Trimming took off 3 bases at V and 4 bases at J, with 12 bases between the two ends. This CDR3 is 14 amino acids long. CDR1 and CDR2 (germline): SGHTA, FQGNSA. As DNA, the CDR3 is TGTGCCAGCAGCTTCAACAGGGACCTCTATGGCTACACCTTC. Protein: CASSFNRDLYGYTF.

CDR3 amino acids: CASSRWQGGENEKLFF. In DNA, the CDR3 is TGTGCCAGCTCACGATGGCAGGGGGGCGAGAATGAAAAACTGTTTTTT. This chain connects TRBV18 to TRBJ1-4; TRBD1 agrees at 7 bases. The ends lost 4 bases at V and 5 bases at J; junction bases unmatched: 10. Germline assignment: CDR1 KGHSH and CDR2 LQKENI. CDR3 length equals 16 residues.

The chain links TRBV19 to TRBJ1-6; 8 bases map to TRBD1. The CDR3 extends over 14 amino acids. Trimming at V came to 4 bases and at J to 8 bases, leaving 4 bases not matched to a gene. The germline V gene has CDR1 LNHDA and CDR2 SQIVND (reference sequence). The CDR3 reads CASSTDRGYSPLHF. CDR3 nucleotides: TGTGCCAGTAGTACCGACAGGGGTTATTCACCCCTCCACTTT.

J is TRBJ1-1 and V is TRBV5-1; TRBD1 is a possible D gene (6 bases). Per the germline V gene, CDR1 is SGHRS and CDR2 is YFSETQ. The CDR3 loop spans 12 amino acids. Trimming removed 3 bases at V and 11 bases at J, with 14 bases between. CDR3 sequence: CASSSEGGLAFF. CDR3 bases: TGCGCCAGCAGCTCAGAAGGGGGTTTGGCTTTCTTT.